This TCR beta chain was sequenced during a study of cytomegalovirus exposure and HLA in healthy donors. On the study more broadly: An earlier analysis found some 120 million unique TCR beta sequences from about 190 million T cells. Study outcomes and limitations: Upon later analysis, TCR association rates were observed to vary by HLA locus, being highest for DRB1 and lowest for HLA-C. Information on immune exposure was restricted to one variable (CMV serostatus).

Concerning this clone: Antigen: not known.

The donors comprised healthy bone marrow donors. Germline CDR1 is SGHTA and CDR2 is FQGNSA. The V end was cut by 5 bases, the J end by 2 bases, with 16 bases between. The CDR3 totals 15 residues. The PCR ran on 60 Vbeta and 13 Jbeta primers. The repertoire was sequenced with immunoSEQ multiplex PCR; TCRdb's copy has only in-frame clones and lacks some. The sample has approximately 100,000 clones, under 65% seen once; the top ten hold 2.5% to 3.5%. Sequenced: PBMCs. The receptor was derived from a man aged 55 to 70 in good health and CMV-seronegative. The chain couples TRBV7-2 to TRBJ2-7; D is perhaps TRBD1 (6 bases). As DNA, the CDR3 is TGTGCCAGCAGCCCCGGGACAATCCGAACCTACGAGCAGTACTTC. Translation: CASSPGTIRTYEQYF.